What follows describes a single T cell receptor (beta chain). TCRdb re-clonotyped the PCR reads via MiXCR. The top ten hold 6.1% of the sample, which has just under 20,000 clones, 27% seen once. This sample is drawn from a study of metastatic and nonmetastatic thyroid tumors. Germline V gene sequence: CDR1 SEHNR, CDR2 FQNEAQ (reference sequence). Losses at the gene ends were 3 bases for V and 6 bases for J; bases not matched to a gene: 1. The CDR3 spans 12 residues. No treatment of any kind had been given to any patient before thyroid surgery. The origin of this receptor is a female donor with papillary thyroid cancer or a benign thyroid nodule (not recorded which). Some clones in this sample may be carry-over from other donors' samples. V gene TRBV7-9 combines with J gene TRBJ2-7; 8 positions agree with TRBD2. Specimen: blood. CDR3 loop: CASSFGGGEQYF. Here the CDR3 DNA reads TGTGCCAGCAGCTTCGGGGGGGGCGAGCAGTACTTC.